This record concerns one T cell receptor beta chain sequence. Per the germline V gene, CDR1 is LGHNA and CDR2 is YNFKEQ. The CDR3 covers 16 residues. V lost 4 bases and J 0 bases, leaving 14 bases between the germline ends. Only in-frame clones appear in the TCRdb table, and some are missing; sequencing was by immunoSEQ multiplex PCR. The sample holds fewer than 70,000 clones, over 75% seen once. The sample is drawn from a study of siplizumab effects on memory and regulatory T cells. This sequence originates from a human donor in good health. This chain joins TRBV4-2 and TRBJ2-3, with TRBD1 as a possible D gene (6 bases). The material sequenced was Tregs sorted from blood. The CDR3 is CASSPGGGSSTDTQYF. The CDR3 DNA sequence: TGTGCCAGCAGCCCTGGGGGCGGATCTAGCACAGATACGCAGTATTTT.